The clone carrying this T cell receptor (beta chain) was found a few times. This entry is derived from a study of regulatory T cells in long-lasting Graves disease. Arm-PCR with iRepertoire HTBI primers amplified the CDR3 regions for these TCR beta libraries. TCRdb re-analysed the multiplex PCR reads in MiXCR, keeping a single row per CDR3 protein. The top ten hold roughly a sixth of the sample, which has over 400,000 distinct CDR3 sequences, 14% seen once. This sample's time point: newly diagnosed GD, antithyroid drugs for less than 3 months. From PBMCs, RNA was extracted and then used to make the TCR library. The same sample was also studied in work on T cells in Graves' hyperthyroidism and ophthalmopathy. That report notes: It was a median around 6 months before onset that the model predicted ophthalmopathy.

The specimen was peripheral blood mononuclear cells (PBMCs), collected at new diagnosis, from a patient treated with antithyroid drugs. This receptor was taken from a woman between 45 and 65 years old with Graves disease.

The chain's CDR3 is CASSLSGKGLAGKAGELFF. CDR3 sequence (DNA): TGTGCCAGCAGCTTATCTGGCAAAGGACTAGCGGGGAAGGCCGGGGAGCTGTTTTTT. The chain links TRBV7-3 to TRBJ2-2; 12 bases match TRBD2. The germline V gene encodes CDR1 SGHTA and CDR2 FQGTGA. V was pared by 2 bases and J by 6 bases, with 13 bases of the junction left unmatched. The CDR3 is 19 amino acids.